This TCR beta chain appears in the sequencing data of a study of vaccination effects on CD4 cells after COVID-19 (dated by TCRdb to 2022 to 2024). Regarding the complete study: Post-vaccine samples across the study were collected a median of 72 days after the second dose, with a range of 14 to 241. The full study included 10 to 11 COVID-19 convalescent patients and several SARS-CoV-2-naive healthy vaccine recipients. Cultures from other donors in the study were sequenced with the Oncomine TCR Beta short-read assay on an Illumina iSeq 100. In both COVID-19 convalescent patients and infection-naive vaccine recipients, the study compared SARS-CoV-2 spike-specific CD4+ TCR repertoires from before mRNA vaccination with those from after it.

Libraries were built with the immunoSEQ multiplex PCR assay. TCR beta CDR3 sequencing was performed on DNA from the cultured, isolated CD4+ T cells. In the paper's pipeline: The analysis removed non-productive TCR sequences, trimmed reads to the CDR3 region, and retained only CDR3s that were 7 or more amino acids long. The MANAFEST web app was used to pick out antigen-specific clonotypes by comparing their expansion in peptide wells with that in reference cultures. Positive clones required FDR<0.05 expansion versus reference and all other wells, odds ratio above 5, and frequency above 0.1% in two replicate wells. Cross-reactive clonotypes were defined as significantly expanded in SARS-CoV-2 spike wells and in at least one common cold coronavirus spike condition. CDR3 similarity was assessed by Levenshtein distance with the stringdist R package, and unrooted trees were built with ape in R 3.6.1. The immuneACCESS repertoire file appears here via TCRdb, limited to in-frame rearrangements. These files lack a portion of the clones; in checked studies, under half of the deficit traces to unresolved V genes, and the cause of the others is not known. That table furnishes V, J and clone size, whereas the DNA furnished D and trimming. The sample records 30,000 to 40,000 clones, about 66% of which are singletons. The ten largest clones add up to nearly 9% of the sample.

Overall study outcomes, separate from this receptor: Clones induced by infection and clones induced by vaccination both contracted markedly at late timepoints after vaccination, which fits with T cell responses waning over time. The study was limited by a small number of convalescent patients and lacked early post-infection timepoints. Among healthy vaccine recipients, nearly all vaccine-induced clones were SARS-CoV-2 mono-reactive, and only 1 of 255 was cross-reactive with common cold coronaviruses.

Worth noting for this clone: It lacks a known antigen. No base qualities exist here, and no much larger clone lies one base off it.

V loses 1 base, J loses 4 bases, and the germline ends lie 8 bases apart. There are 14 amino acids in the CDR3, from cysteine to phenylalanine inclusive. Solely the CDR3 DNA is kept, with 42 bases framed from the first base. CDR1 SGHTA and CDR2 FQGNSA are derived from the germline V gene. In the ViraFEST assay, PBMC were stimulated with viral peptide pools, and TCR sequencing was then used to find antigen-specific CD4+ T cell clonotypes based on their expansion. After less than eleven days of culture, CD4+ T cells were isolated with the EasySep CD4+ T cell isolation kit. Two doses of either the BNT162b2 or the mRNA-1273 mRNA SARS-CoV-2 vaccine were administered to participants. The absence of prior SARS-CoV-2 infection in healthy vaccine recipients was confirmed by negative nucleocapsid antibodies before and after vaccination. A few million PBMC per well were cultured with around 9.8 ug/ml peptides in IMDM containing about 5% human AB serum, approximately 10 IU/ml IL-2 and gentamicin. On days 3 and 7, half of the culture medium was replaced with fresh IL-2-containing medium. Unless noted otherwise, every peptide stimulation condition was grown in triplicate wells. Using Ficoll-Paque Plus gradient centrifugation, PBMC were separated from whole blood and then either used fresh or cryopreserved at -140C. Overlapping peptide pools spanned the spike proteins of SARS-CoV-2 and the common cold coronaviruses HCoV-NL63, HCoV-OC43 and HCoV-229E. The QIAamp micro DNA kit was used to extract genomic DNA from the cultured CD4+ T cells.

The sample here was CD4+ T cells from PBMCs cultured with SARS-CoV-2 spike peptides, taken after COVID-19 vaccination. This specimen's cell subset or site label, per the study, means: SARS-CoV-2 spike overlapping peptide pool stimulation. The source is a human donor who received a COVID-19 vaccine. The chain couples TRBV7-2 to TRBJ2-1, and possibly TRBD2, on 5 matching bases. The sequenced DNA is TGTGCCAGCAGCTTAGGGCGGGCTTACAATGAGCAGTTCTTC. It translates as CASSLGRAYNEQFF.